A single T cell receptor (beta chain) is shown here with its context. What this receptor recognizes is not known. Per-base quality was not reported, and no clone a single base away is much larger than it. This sample is drawn from a study of Ad26.COV2.S vaccination and SARS-CoV-2 variants (dated by TCRdb to the early 2020s). At the level of the whole study: Vaccine-arm donors came from COV1001, a multicentre, randomized, double-blind, placebo-controlled phase I-IIa trial of Ad26.COV2.S in healthy adults. Investigators did not know the trial group allocation while performing experiments and assessing outcomes. Trial participants were randomized into five groups of five: low-dose or high-dose Ad26.COV2.S given once or twice, or placebo on both occasions. Sequencing of the TCRbeta repertoire served to evaluate the specificity and breadth of SARS-CoV-2-reactive T cell receptors following Ad26.COV2.S vaccination. Ad26.COV2.S was given intramuscularly at 5x10^10 or 1x10^11 viral particles, as a single shot or as two shots 56 days apart. A total of 32 samples were included in the TCR-sequenced set, comprising around 20 Ad26.COV2.S vaccine recipients, 5 placebo recipients and 8 SARS-CoV-2 convalescent individuals. Findings and caveats that apply to the study as a whole: Vaccine and placebo recipients had comparable non-spike TCR breadth, which fits with the vaccine containing only spike. According to the authors, total T cell responses may have been underestimated by the TCR breadth and depth analyses. After vaccination, substantial breadth of spike-specific CD8+ and CD4+ T cell responses was reported. The study was not powered for comparison of responses between vaccine doses or regimens. Spike-specific TCR breadth was higher in Ad26.COV2.S recipients than in placebo recipients (P = 0.0014).

For CDR1 and CDR2, the germline V gene lists MDHEN and SYDVKM. The CDR3 runs 16 amino acids, cysteine and phenylalanine included. Here the CDR3 DNA is all that survives: 48 bases in frame from base 1. V loses 5 bases at its end and J loses 1 base; junction bases beyond the gene matches: 10. This specimen's treatment or condition label, per the study, means: 15 to 20 received Ad26.COV2.S at low or high dose, single or two shots; several received placebo; per-sample allocation not given. Repertoires of vaccine and placebo recipients were sequenced from samples collected on day 63 after the first injection. In Cohort 1b, 25 or so adults aged 18-55 years were enrolled at a single site in Boston, USA, between 29 July and 7 August 2020. As a vaccine, Ad26.COV2.S was a replication-incompetent adenovirus type 26 vector that expressed a prefusion-stabilized SARS-CoV-2 spike protein derived from the original Wuhan strain.

TCRbeta CDR3 regions were sequenced with the immunoSEQ Assay. After extraction, genomic DNA underwent amplification by bias-controlled multiplex PCR, followed by high-throughput sequencing. The original pipeline was this. To quantify the absolute abundance of every unique TCRbeta CDR3 region, sequences were collapsed and filtered. T cell fraction was estimated by normalization of TCRbeta template counts to usable DNA, with usable DNA being measured through amplification of reference genes present in all nucleated cells. Repertoire TCRs were annotated as SARS-CoV-2-specific when V gene, CDR3 amino acid sequence and J gene were exactly matched to a known reactive TCR set. The reference SARS-CoV-2 TCR set came from MIRA and was filtered for enrichment in COVID-19-positive ImmuneCODE repertoires, removing public or cross-reactive TCRs. Using the MIRA antigens, annotated TCRs were further analysed by specific ORF or by position within an ORF. Breadth was defined as the number of annotated unique rearrangements divided by the total number of unique productive rearrangements, and depth was defined as the summed frequency of the annotated unique rearrangements. Two-sided Wilcoxon rank-sum tests were used to compare TCR breadth between groups. This immuneACCESS table, as held by TCRdb, lists in-frame sequences with V and J called but not all clones. Of the missing ones, under half trace to an unresolved V gene in checked studies; the others have no known cause. From that table come the V and J calls and clone size; the DNA was used to work out D and trimming. The table for this sample lists 200,000 to 250,000 clones; roughly 88% of them were counted only once. Approximately 12% of the sample belongs to the ten largest clones.

The sequence links TRBV28 to TRBJ2-7, and 8 junctional nucleotides match TRBD2. Sequencing used peripheral blood, obtained in a trial of Ad26.COV2.S vaccine versus placebo. This clonotype was sampled from a person between 18 and 60 years old who received the Ad26.COV2.S COVID-19 vaccine or a placebo. The CDR3 reads CASSPRSGRISYEQYF. The nucleotides are TGTGCCAGCAGTCCTAGGAGCGGGAGAATATCCTACGAGCAGTACTTC.